This T cell receptor beta chain was documented in a study of T cell responses to AZD1222 COVID-19 vaccine. Whole-study results and caveats: When two AZD1222 doses had been given, Spike-specific TCR breadth and depth rose. Donors were largely white British and mainly female; clonal diversity was possibly underestimated.

As concerns this clone: As yet, its antigen is unknown.

Germline trimming cut 3 bases from V and 3 bases from J; bases unmatched to any gene: 6. This CDR3 is built from 15 residues. Germline CDR1 is ENHRY and CDR2 is SYGVKD. Libraries were prepared by immunoSEQ multiplex PCR; TCRdb keeps only in-frame clonotypes and omits some of them. This table holds 130,000 to 150,000 clones, just over 85% found once. Sequencing was performed on peripheral blood, taken 28 days after the second AZD1222 dose. The gene calls are TRBV10-3 and TRBJ2-7, with 9 bases that match TRBD1. This clonotype was sampled from an adult who received the AZD1222 COVID-19 vaccine. This CDR3 reads CAISEPGQGNYEQYF. In DNA form, the CDR3 reads TGTGCCATCAGTGAACCGGGACAGGGCAACTACGAGCAGTACTTC.